The 21 T cell receptor beta chains below all came from one sample that was sequenced in a study of tumor-infiltrating lymphocytes in glioblastoma multiforme (dated by TCRdb to about 2017). The sequencing machine was an Illumina HiSeq 2500. TCRB libraries were constructed from RNA through three rounds of nested multiplex PCR following a modified ARM-PCR protocol with multiple V-beta primers and a C-beta primer. In TCRdb, the public reads were trimmed at Q25 with fastp and aligned with MiXCR, with productive beta chains retained. CDR3 protein duplicates are merged, each entry listing the most common genes and DNA. This sample has fewer than 15,000 distinct CDR3 sequences in its table, and 65% to 80% of those were observed once. The top ten constitute roughly 50% of the sample. The specimen sequenced was brain tumor tissue. These receptors were obtained from a male donor with glioblastoma.

J is TRBJ1-2 and V is TRBV11-2; D not resolved. Germline-derived CDR1 and CDR2 are SGHAT and FQNNGV. Trimming shortened V by 2 bases and J by 7 bases, and 14 bases separated the two germline ends. The CDR3 contains 14 residues. CDR3 protein: CASSLIGPGSGYTF. The CDR3 DNA reads as TGTGCCAGCAGCTTAATTGGGCCCGGGAGTGGCTACACCTTC.

The chain recombines TRBV20-1 with TRBJ2-4; D is uncertain. CDR3 size: 14 residues. The V gene's germline CDR1 is DFQATT and CDR2 SNEGSKA (reference sequence). Trimming removed 5 bases at V and 1 base at J, with 12 bases between. In nucleotides, the CDR3 is TGCAGTGCTTACCTACCTGGGGCCAAAAACATTCAGTACTTC. The encoded protein is CSAYLPGAKNIQYF.

This rearrangement joins TRBV11-2 to TRBJ2-3; D not resolved. Trimming stripped 7 bases from V and 0 bases from J, with 11 bases between. The CDR3 has 14 residues. Germline CDR1 and CDR2: SGHAT and FQNNGV. The CDR3 DNA sequence: TGTGCCAGCACCATCAGCCGTAGCACAGATACGCAGTATTTT. Translating gives CASTISRSTDTQYF.

This chain links TRBV29-1 with TRBJ2-3; 10 bases agree with TRBD2. The junction had 15 bases not matched to a gene; V was cut back by 2 bases and J by 4 bases. The CDR3 has 18 amino acids. Germline V CDR1 and CDR2: SQVTM, ANQGSEA. CDR3 protein: CSVEYITSGAIVSDTQYF. In nucleotides, the CDR3 is TGCAGCGTTGAATACATAACTAGCGGGGCAATAGTATCAGATACGCAGTATTTT.

Of note for this clonotype: Mismatch with germline at one junction end may stem from a read error. This sequence joins TRBV14 and TRBJ2-1; D is unclear. This CDR3 is built from 14 residues. CDR1 is SGHDN and CDR2 is FVKESK in the germline V gene. CDR3: CASSQEVRYNEQFF. CDR3 coding DNA: TGTGCCAGCAGTCAAGAAGTGCGTTACAATGAGCAGTTCTTC.

The count of this clonotype is one. The CDR3 reads CASSCSRDKAWEQYF. CDR3 nucleotides: TGTGCCAGCAGCTGTTCCAGAGACAAGGCATGGGAGCAGTACTTC. The rearrangement joins TRBV11-2 to TRBJ2-7; no clear D. From germline, CDR1 is SGHAT and CDR2 FQNNGV. V lost 4 bases to trimming and J lost 7 bases, with 20 bases between them. This CDR3 is 15 amino acids long. The complete variable domain, with remaining parts taken from reference TRBV11-2 and TRBJ2-7, reads EAGVAQSPRYKIIEKRQSVAFWCNPISGHATLYWYQQILGQGPKLLIQFQNNGVVDDSQLPKDRFSAERLKGVDSTLKIQPAKLEDSAVYLCASSCSRDKAWEQYFGPGTRLTVT.

About this clonotype itself: The junction does not match germline at one end; this may be a read error. The rearrangement links TRBV5-6 to TRBJ1-1; no reliable D call. Germline loops: CDR1 SGHDT, CDR2 YYEEEE. This CDR3 spans 12 amino acids. DNA for the CDR3: TGTACCAGCAGCTTAGGGCGTCTCGAAGCTTTCTTT. This encodes CTSSLGRLEAFF.

The DNA for the CDR3 is TGTGCCAGTTCACAGGGGGCGACTACGCAGTATTTT. This gives the protein CASSQGATTQYF. The V call is TRBV11-3, the J call TRBJ2-3, with 9 bases identical to TRBD1. The CDR3 is 12 amino acids. Trimming cost V 9 bases and J 8 bases; bases outside gene matches: 6. Germline CDR1 SGHNT, CDR2 YENEEA.

Details on this clonotype: Germline and junction disagree at one end, which may indicate a read error. This sequence joins TRBV6-2 or TRBV6-3 and TRBJ2-7; D is perhaps TRBD2 (6 bases). CDR3 length equals 14 residues. Per germline, CDR1 MNHEY and CDR2 SVGEGT. The CDR3 loop is CANSVSGGSYEQNF. The CDR3 DNA sequence: TGTGCCAACAGCGTCTCCGGGGGATCCTACGAGCAGAACTTC.

This clonotype was found a few times. The rearrangement uses TRBV6-5 and TRBJ2-3; 7 bases agree with TRBD1. The germline CDR1 and CDR2 sequences are MNHEY and SVGAGI. The CDR3 has 14 residues. V lost 9 bases and J lost 2; bases outside the gene matches: 8. The DNA for the CDR3 is TGTGCCAGTAGTCGGGACAGTAACACAGATACGCAGTATTTT. Translated, it gives CASSRDSNTDTQYF.

The chain carries TRBV6-6 and TRBJ2-7; TRBD2 is a possible D gene (6 bases). The CDR3 extends over 12 amino acids. Germline V gene sequence: CDR1 MNHNY, CDR2 SVGAGI (reference sequence). The V end lost 10 bases, the J end lost 0 bases, and 10 bases lay between the germline ends. This CDR3 is CATGEVSYEQYF. The CDR3 DNA reads TGTGCCACCGGGGAGGTCTCCTACGAGCAGTACTTC.

J is TRBJ1-1 and V is TRBV12-3 or TRBV12-4; D is unresolved. The CDR3 sequence is 12 residues long. V was shortened by 10 bases and J by 0 bases, with 9 bases between the two germline ends. As DNA, the CDR3 is TGTGCCAAACGGCATGTGAACACTGAAGCTTTCTTT. Amino acids: CAKRHVNTEAFF.

This clonotype ranks as medium-sized (0.01 to 0.1%). V usage is TRBV28 and J usage is TRBJ1-2, with TRBD1 matching 7 bases. The CDR3 sequence is 13 residues long. The germline CDR1 and CDR2 sequences are MDHEN and SYDVKM. The J segment lost 4 bases and the V segment lost 6 bases, leaving 5 bases of the junction unmatched. The CDR3 sequence: CASSSGQVYGYTF. The CDR3 nucleotides are TGTGCCAGCAGCTCAGGACAGGTCTATGGCTACACCTTC.

V is TRBV20-1 and J is TRBJ2-3; D possibly corresponds to TRBD1 (5 bases). The CDR3 sequence is 16 residues long. CDR1 DFQATT and CDR2 SNEGSKA come from the germline V gene (reference sequence). Trimming took 7 bases from V and 0 from J, leaving 20 bases between them. Here the CDR3 reads CSVPTNQGRSTDTQYF. CDR3 nucleotide sequence: TGCAGTGTTCCGACCAATCAGGGTAGGAGCACAGATACGCAGTATTTT.

The chain joins TRBV11-2 to TRBJ1-5, with D possibly being TRBD1 (5 bases). This CDR3 is built from 14 residues. Trimming cost V 6 bases and J 7 bases, with 16 bases left between them. Germline CDR1 and CDR2: SGHAT and FQNNGV. The CDR3: CASSMGEGTQPQHF. The CDR3 DNA follows: TGTGCCAGCAGTATGGGGGAAGGGACCCAGCCCCAGCATTTT.

This clonotype has only one observation. The chain recombines TRBV20-1 with TRBJ2-3; D unclear. V was cut by 8 bases and J by 7 bases, with 25 bases left in between. The CDR3 sequence is 15 residues long. CDR1 is DFQATT, CDR2 SNEGSKA, per germline (reference sequence). The DNA for the CDR3 is TGCAGTACCCTACGGGCAAGGACGACCCTTAATACGCAGTATTTT. Translated, it gives CSTLRARTTLNTQYF.

V is TRBV4-2 and J is TRBJ2-1; possibly TRBD1 for D (5 bases). Trimming left V 1 base short and J 2 bases short, with 27 bases between. The CDR3 runs 21 residues. From germline, CDR1 is LGHNA and CDR2 YNFKEQ. The CDR3, as DNA: TGTGCCAGCAGCCAAGGATCGGCATGGGGCTATGCTCTCCCGGCCTACAATGAGCAGTTCTTC. It translates to CASSQGSAWGYALPAYNEQFF.

For this clonotype: The conserved final phenylalanine or tryptophan is absent from the CDR3, which likely points to a read error. The rearrangement uses TRBV11-2 and TRBJ1-5; possible D gene TRBD1, 6 bases. V lost 5 bases and J 12 bases, leaving 17 bases between the germline ends. Germline CDR1 reads SGHAT; CDR2 reads FQNNGV. The CDR3 totals 13 residues. The CDR3 is CASSPLVDSSQHH. The CDR3, as DNA: TGTGCCAGCAGCCCACTGGTGGACAGTAGCCAGCATCAT.

Written as DNA, the CDR3 is TGTGCCTGGAGTGGCAATCGTGGCACCGGGGAGCTGTTTTTT. Translated: CAWSGNRGTGELFF. The V call is TRBV30, the J call TRBJ2-2; D is ambiguous. The CDR3 extends over 14 amino acids. Germline CDR1 is GTSNPN and CDR2 is SVGIG (reference sequence). Trimming took off 1 base at V and 4 bases at J, with 10 bases between the two ends.

Regarding this clonotype: A much larger clonotype is one base distant, so this may be a read error. The chain carries TRBV11-3 and TRBJ2-1; weak D call: TRBD1 (5 bases). This CDR3 has 13 amino acids. Per germline, CDR1 SGHNT and CDR2 YENEEA. Trimming pared 2 bases from V and 11 bases from J, leaving 13 bases between. In DNA form, the CDR3 reads TGTGCCAGCAGCTTAACAGGTTTAAATAAGCAGTTCTTC. It encodes CASSLTGLNKQFF.

This chain joins TRBV11-1 and TRBJ2-2, with D unresolved. Germline V lookup: CDR1 SGHAT, CDR2 FQDESV (reference sequence). Between the trimmed V and J ends, which lost 3 bases and 3 bases, there was a span of 11 bases. The length of the CDR3 is 15 residues. The CDR3 DNA reads as TGTGCCAGCAGCTTGGTGGCGACGGACACCGGGGAGCTGTTTTTT. Protein sequence: CASSLVATDTGELFF.